The present entry profiles one T cell receptor beta chain with its context. The source of the sample is a study of graft-versus-host responses after intestinal transplantation. Study as a whole: Every recipient underwent anti-thymocyte globulin induction, then tacrolimus and steroids for three to four years.

Clones were sequenced by immunoSEQ multiplex PCR, and TCRdb holds only the in-frame ones, with some missing. This table holds under 45,000 clones, about 92% found once. Germline V gene sequence: CDR1 SQVTM, CDR2 ANQGSEA. The CDR3 extends over 15 amino acids. J gave up 4 bases and V 8 bases, and 14 bases lay outside the gene matches. The origin of this receptor is a human patient who received an intestinal transplant, so some T cells may come from the graft donor. The chain employs TRBV29-1 and TRBJ2-3; TRBD2 matches at 8 bases. The sample here was PBMCs, taken approximately 700 days after intestinal transplantation. CDR3 protein: CSPELAGLGADTQYF. The CDR3, as DNA: TGCAGCCCTGAGCTAGCGGGTCTGGGGGCAGATACGCAGTATTTT.